A selection of T cell receptor beta chains follows, all from one sample in a study of blood T cell repertoires in COVID-19. Measured with immunoSEQ multiplex PCR; TCRdb has only the in-frame clones, and not every one. The sample carries over 350,000 clones, nearly 90% recorded once. Sequenced material: PBMCs or T cells enriched from blood (not recorded which). Receptor source: a woman aged 18-29 years with acute COVID-19. CDR3s include the opening cysteine and the closing phenylalanine or tryptophan. Each record gives: clone size, CDR3 length, D gene, V gene, J gene, CDR3 DNA, CDR3 protein. D genes are given only for firm matches. Only part of the rows carry a size: once, few, many, or a class if the clone is expanded.

.,15,TRBD1,TRBV7-2,TRBJ1-5,TGTGCCAGCAGCGGAGAGGACAGGGGGATTCAGCCCCAGCATTTT,CASSGEDRGIQPQHF
.,16,.,TRBV10-3,TRBJ2-2,TGTGCCATCAGTGAGTTGGCAGGCCGATCAACCGGGGAGCTGTTTTTT,CAISELAGRSTGELFF
.,16,TRBD1,TRBV6-2/TRBV6-3,TRBJ2-2,TGTGCCAGCAGTTACTCCCGGGACAGGGGTTTGAGGGAGCTGTTTTTT,CASSYSRDRGLRELFF
.,14,.,TRBV4-1,TRBJ2-1,TGCGCCAGCAGCCCGGAGAAAGGTTACAATGAGCAGTTCTTC,CASSPEKGYNEQFF
.,14,TRBD1,TRBV4-1,TRBJ2-7,TGCGCCAGCAGCCAACCGGGACAGGGTTACGAGCAGTACTTC,CASSQPGQGYEQYF
.,15,TRBD2,TRBV19,TRBJ2-7,TGTGCCAGTAGTAGGACTAGCGGGGGCGGAAACGAGCAGTACTTC,CASSRTSGGGNEQYF
.,14,.,TRBV7-6,TRBJ1-1,TGTGCCAGCAGCTCCGGACGGGAGAACACTGAAGCTTTCTTT,CASSSGRENTEAFF
.,15,TRBD1,TRBV28,TRBJ1-6,TGTGCCAGCAGTCCACCGACAGGGCCTAATTCACCCCTCCACTTT,CASSPPTGPNSPLHF
.,19,TRBD2,TRBV19,TRBJ2-1,TGTGCCAGTAGCCCTTTTTTAGCGGGTGGGCTAGCCGTCTACAATGAGCAGTTCTTC,CASSPFLAGGLAVYNEQFF
.,14,TRBD1,TRBV27,TRBJ1-1,TGTGCCAGCAGATCTTTAAAGGACAGGGGAGAAGCTTTCTTT,CASRSLKDRGEAFF
.,14,.,TRBV27,TRBJ1-1,TGTGCCAGCAGTTTCGGGACTTCGAACACTGAAGCTTTCTTT,CASSFGTSNTEAFF
.,16,.,TRBV5-1,TRBJ1-4,TGCGCCAGCAGGGAAGGGGCTGTTGCAACTAATGAAAAACTGTTTTTT,CASREGAVATNEKLFF
.,14,.,TRBV28,TRBJ1-4,TGTGCCAGCAGTTTAGGGGGGGAAGGTGAAAAACTGTTTTTT,CASSLGGEGEKLFF
.,16,TRBD1,TRBV2,TRBJ2-3,TGTGCCAGCAACCCCATCGACAGGGCCCTCACAGATACGCAGTATTTT,CASNPIDRALTDTQYF
.,14,TRBD2,TRBV18,TRBJ2-3,TGTGCCAGCTCACTGCGGGAGATCACAGATACGCAGTATTTT,CASSLREITDTQYF
once,13,.,TRBV6-5,TRBJ1-4,TGTGCCAGCAGGGACCGGGAACATGAAAAACTGTTTTTT,CASRDREHEKLFF
few,15,TRBD1,TRBV4-2,TRBJ1-2,TGTGCCAGCAGCCAAGACCGGACAGGTGTTCGAGGCTACACCTTC,CASSQDRTGVRGYTF
once,16,TRBD1,TRBV18,TRBJ1-4,TGTGCCAGCTCCCACAAGGACAGGACGGCTAATGAAAAACTGTTTTTT,CASSHKDRTANEKLFF
.,14,.,TRBV13,TRBJ1-2,TGTGCCAGCAGCTTAACGAGACAGGCACATGGCTACACCTTC,CASSLTRQAHGYTF
.,14,TRBD1,TRBV27,TRBJ1-1,TGTGCCAGCAGAGAGGGGGACAGGAGGACTGAAGCTTTCTTT,CASREGDRRTEAFF
.,16,TRBD2,TRBV25-1,TRBJ2-7,TGTGCCAGCAGTGAACGCGGGAGAGTCCCCGCATCCGAGCAGTACTTC,CASSERGRVPASEQYF
.,12,TRBD1,TRBV3-1/TRBV3-2,TRBJ1-1,TGTGCCAGCAGCCAAATAGACAGGGGGGCTTTCTTT,CASSQIDRGAFF
.,15,TRBD1,TRBV11-1,TRBJ2-1,TGTGCCACGACACCACAAAACAGGGGCAACAATGAGCAGTTCTTC,CATTPQNRGNNEQFF
.,13,.,TRBV9,TRBJ1-4,TGTGCCAGCAGCGGGACAGACCCTGAAAAACTGTTTTTT,CASSGTDPEKLFF
once,12,.,TRBV28,TRBJ2-7,TGTGCCAGCACCTCCGGAGGGCGTGAGCAGTACTTC,CASTSGGREQYF
.,13,.,TRBV19,TRBJ1-6,TGTGCCAGTAGTATGGGCCGCGATTCACCCCTCCACTTT,CASSMGRDSPLHF
.,15,.,TRBV5-5,TRBJ1-3,TGTGCCAGCAGCTTGGCGGGGGACTCTGGAAACACCATATATTTT,CASSLAGDSGNTIYF
.,13,.,TRBV18,TRBJ2-5,TGTGCCAGCTCACCGACAGTCCAAGAGACCCAGTACTTC,CASSPTVQETQYF
.,15,TRBD1,TRBV9,TRBJ1-2,TGTGCCAGCAGCCCAACCCCGGGACAGGGCTATGGCTACACCTTC,CASSPTPGQGYGYTF
once,15,TRBD1,TRBV7-2,TRBJ1-5,TGTGCCAGCAGCCTGGGGGACAGACTAAATCAGCCCCAGCATTTT,CASSLGDRLNQPQHF
.,15,.,TRBV4-3,TRBJ1-5,TGCGCCAGCAGCCAAGAACGGGGAACCAATCAGCCCCAGCATTTT,CASSQERGTNQPQHF
once,16,.,TRBV4-3,TRBJ1-5,TGCGCCAGCAGCCCAAACCGGGGTTATAGCAATCAGCCCCAGCATTTT,CASSPNRGYSNQPQHF
few,14,TRBD2,TRBV10-3,TRBJ2-5,TGTGCCATCGCCGGACTAGCGGGGGAAGAGACCCAGTACTTC,CAIAGLAGEETQYF
.,15,TRBD1,TRBV19,TRBJ2-7,TGTGCCAGTAGTAGCCTGACAGGGGTGGGACTGGAGCAGTACTTC,CASSSLTGVGLEQYF
.,15,TRBD2,TRBV7-9,TRBJ2-1,TGTGCCAGCACCTCTAGCGGGAGGACATACAATGAGCAGTTCTTC,CASTSSGRTYNEQFF
.,15,TRBD2,TRBV27,TRBJ2-4,TGTGCCAGCAGCCTATTGACTAGCGCAAAAAACATTCAGTACTTC,CASSLLTSAKNIQYF
.,13,.,TRBV12-3/TRBV12-4,TRBJ1-4,TGTGCCAGCAAGACAGGAAAGCATGAAAAACTGTTTTTT,CASKTGKHEKLFF
.,13,.,TRBV10-3,TRBJ1-5,TGTGCCATCAGTGAGACAGAGAATCAGCCCCAGCATTTT,CAISETENQPQHF
once,13,TRBD1,TRBV28,TRBJ2-7,TGTGCCAGCAGGAAAGGACAGGGGGACGAGCAGTACTTC,CASRKGQGDEQYF
.,15,TRBD1,TRBV19,TRBJ1-4,TGTGCCAGTAGTAGCGGGACAGCAACTAATGAAAAACTGTTTTTT,CASSSGTATNEKLFF
.,13,TRBD2,TRBV7-2,TRBJ2-7,TGTGCCAGCAGCTTAGGGACTAGCGCCGAGCAGTACTTC,CASSLGTSAEQYF
.,19,.,TRBV10-2,TRBJ2-1,TGCGCCAGCAGTGAAGTTTCCGGTCTTCCCCGGTGGCGGGACAATGAGCAGTTCTTC,CASSEVSGLPRWRDNEQFF
.,14,.,TRBV5-1,TRBJ1-1,TGCGCCAGCAGCTGGTCGGGGGGGAACACTGAAGCTTTCTTT,CASSWSGGNTEAFF
.,15,.,TRBV7-8,TRBJ1-6,TGTGCCAGCAGCTTCGAGACAGGCGAAAATTCACCCCTCCACTTT,CASSFETGENSPLHF
.,13,.,TRBV14,TRBJ2-5,TGTGCCAGCAGCCTGGGGCCCACCATGACCCAGTACTTC,CASSLGPTMTQYF
.,15,.,TRBV15,TRBJ1-4,TGTGCCACCAGCAGAGGGGGGGGCACTAATGAAAAACTGTTTTTT,CATSRGGGTNEKLFF
.,12,.,TRBV10-3,TRBJ2-5,TGTGCCACTATGGGCAGCGGAGAGACCCAGTACTTC,CATMGSGETQYF
.,15,.,TRBV6-2/TRBV6-3,TRBJ1-2,TGTGCCAGCAGCAACTTTACCGGGGGGAAACATGGCTACACCTTC,CASSNFTGGKHGYTF
.,14,TRBD2,TRBV28,TRBJ2-7,TGTGCCAGCAGTTACTTGACTAGCAGCTACGAGCAGTACTTC,CASSYLTSSYEQYF
.,12,.,TRBV7-3,TRBJ1-2,TGTGCCAGCAGCCCATCGGAGTGGGGCTACACCTTC,CASSPSEWGYTF
.,14,.,TRBV5-1,TRBJ1-6,TGCGCCAGCAGCTTGTCACTAAATAATTCACCCCTCCACTTT,CASSLSLNNSPLHF
.,15,.,TRBV7-9,TRBJ2-3,TGTGCCAGCAGCTTAGGCGGCCTCCTCACAGATACGCAGTATTTT,CASSLGGLLTDTQYF
.,12,.,TRBV28,TRBJ2-5,TGTGCCAGCAGTTTTAACCAAGAGACCCAGTACTTC,CASSFNQETQYF
.,17,TRBD2,TRBV7-8,TRBJ2-1,TGTGCCAGCGGTAGCCCTAGCGGGGGGGCCTTTGGTGATGAGCAGTTCTTC,CASGSPSGGAFGDEQFF
.,13,.,TRBV27,TRBJ2-7,TGTGCCAGCAGTACCAACAGGGTACACGAGCAGTACTTC,CASSTNRVHEQYF
.,15,.,TRBV9,TRBJ2-1,TGTGCCAGCAGCGTAGCAGAAGGGAGCTACAATGAGCAGTTCTTC,CASSVAEGSYNEQFF
.,14,.,TRBV5-1,TRBJ1-4,TGCGCCAGCAGCTTGGACAGGGAAGGGGAAAAACTGTTTTTT,CASSLDREGEKLFF